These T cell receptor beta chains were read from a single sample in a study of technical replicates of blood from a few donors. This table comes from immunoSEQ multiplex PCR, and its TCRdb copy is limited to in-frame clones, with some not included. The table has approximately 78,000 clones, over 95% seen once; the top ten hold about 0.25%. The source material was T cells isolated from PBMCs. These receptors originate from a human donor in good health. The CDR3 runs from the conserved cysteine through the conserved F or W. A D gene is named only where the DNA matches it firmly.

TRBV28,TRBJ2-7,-,TGTGCCAGCAGTTTATGGGACAGTGGTCCCTACGAGCAGTACTTC,CASSLWDSGPYEQYF
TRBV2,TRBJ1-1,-,TGTGCCAGCCCTAGGGGGGGGGTAAGCACTGAAGCTTTCTTT,CASPRGGVSTEAFF
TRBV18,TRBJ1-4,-,TGTGCCAGCTCACCACCGGTCGGGGGATTCGGAGGGCTGTTTTTT,CASSPPVGGFGGLFF
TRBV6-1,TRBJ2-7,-,TGTGCCAGCAGTGAAGCGGGAGCCTTATCTAGGGACTTC,CASSEAGALSRDF
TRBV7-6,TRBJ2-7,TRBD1,TGTGCCAGCAGCTCACGGGACAGTTTCTCCTACGAGCAGTACTTC,CASSSRDSFSYEQYF
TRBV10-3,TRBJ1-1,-,TGTGCCATCAGGACCAGGGACATGAACACTGAAGCTTTCTTT,CAIRTRDMNTEAFF
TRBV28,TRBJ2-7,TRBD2,TGTGCCAGCACCCATAGCGGGACACACTACTACGAGCAGTACTTC,CASTHSGTHYYEQYF
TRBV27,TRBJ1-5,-,TGTGCCAGCAGTTCTTTACCCGGGACTACTAATCAGCCCCAGCATTTT,CASSSLPGTTNQPQHF
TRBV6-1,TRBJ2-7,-,TGTGCCAGCAGTCCAACACAACCCTACGAGCAGTACTTC,CASSPTQPYEQYF
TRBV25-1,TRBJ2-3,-,TGTGCCAGCAGTTCAGGGGGCACAGATACGCAGTATTTT,CASSSGGTDTQYF
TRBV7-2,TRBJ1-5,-,TGTGCCAGCAGTACACAGGGAAATCAGCCCCAGCATTTT,CASSTQGNQPQHF
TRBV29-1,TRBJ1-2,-,TGCAGCGTTCGGGGGTCTGCCTATGGCTACACCTTC,CSVRGSAYGYTF
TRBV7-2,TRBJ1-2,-,TGTGCCAGCAGCTTAGAGGCAGGGGTCTATGGCTACACCTTC,CASSLEAGVYGYTF
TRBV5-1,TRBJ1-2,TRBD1,TGCGCCAGCACCACAGGGGGCAACGATGGCTACACCTTC,CASTTGGNDGYTF
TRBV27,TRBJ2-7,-,TGTGCCAGCAGGGGAACGGGGAGGAGCTCCTACGAGCAGTACTTC,CASRGTGRSSYEQYF
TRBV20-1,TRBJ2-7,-,TGCAGTGCTAGAGGCCCAGACGAGCAGTACTTC,CSARGPDEQYF
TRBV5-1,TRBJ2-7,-,TGCGCCAGCAGCTTAGAGTCGCCGGACTTTTACTACGAGCAGTACTTC,CASSLESPDFYYEQYF
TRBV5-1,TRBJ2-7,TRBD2,TGCGCCAGCAGCTCGACTAGCGGAAGCTACGAGCAGTACTTC,CASSSTSGSYEQYF
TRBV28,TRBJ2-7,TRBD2,TGTGCCAGCAGTCAGGGACTAGGTTGGTACGAGCAGTACTTC,CASSQGLGWYEQYF
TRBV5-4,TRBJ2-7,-,TGTGCCAGCAGCTTGTTAGGGGCAGGCTACGAGCAGTACTTC,CASSLLGAGYEQYF
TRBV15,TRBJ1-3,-,TGTGCCACTAATGGGGCAGGAAACACCATATATTTT,CATNGAGNTIYF
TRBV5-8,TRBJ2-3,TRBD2,TGTGCCAGCACCACCCTGATAGCGGGCGGTCTCACAGATACGCAGTATTTT,CASTTLIAGGLTDTQYF